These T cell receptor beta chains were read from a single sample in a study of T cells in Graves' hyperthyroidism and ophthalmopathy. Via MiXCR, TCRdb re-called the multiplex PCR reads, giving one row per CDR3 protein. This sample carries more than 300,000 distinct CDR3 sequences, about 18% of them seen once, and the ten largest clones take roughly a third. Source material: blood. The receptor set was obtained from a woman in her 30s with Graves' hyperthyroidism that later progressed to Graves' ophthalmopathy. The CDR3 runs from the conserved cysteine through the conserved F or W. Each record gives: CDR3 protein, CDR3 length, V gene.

CDR3: CASSLGVWYTESVNTEAFF; length: 19; V: TRBV19
CDR3: CASSEYMGGGVLNEQFF; length: 17; V: TRBV25-1
CDR3: CASSLIGVVSGANVLTF; length: 17; V: TRBV7-8
CDR3: CASSATPGRDGYGYTF; length: 16; V: TRBV4-2
CDR3: CSAESLAYEQYF; length: 12; V: TRBV29-1
CDR3: CASSVSGQSNTDTQYF; length: 16; V: TRBV9
CDR3: CASSESDRGPDQPQHF; length: 16; V: TRBV10-2
CDR3: CASSLEYARGEQFF; length: 14; V: TRBV5-1
CDR3: CSARDARLIQETQYF; length: 15; V: TRBV20-1
CDR3: CASSVTGYNNYGYTF; length: 15; V: TRBV2
CDR3: CASSRAGGFSYEQYF; length: 15; V: TRBV7-9
CDR3: CASSLSDRQTDTQYF; length: 15; V: TRBV5-1
CDR3: CASSRRTGVNQPQHF; length: 15; V: TRBV12-3/TRBV12-4
CDR3: CASSTRDFSLFRRVNEQFF; length: 19; V: TRBV28
CDR3: CASSLVRQRALRETQYF; length: 17; V: TRBV7-8
CDR3: CASSLLAQKQGLTHF; length: 15; V: TRBV28
CDR3: CASSRSGTYNEQFF; length: 14; V: TRBV12-3/TRBV12-4
CDR3: CASSLSFGTVATNEKLFF; length: 18; V: TRBV12-3/TRBV12-4
CDR3: CASSPTVSRTGELFF; length: 15; V: TRBV2
CDR3: CASSPGTGGKTNTEAFF; length: 17; V: TRBV9
CDR3: CASSLIRQGAYEQYF; length: 15; V: TRBV11-2
CDR3: CASRWASGNEQFF; length: 13; V: TRBV28
CDR3: CASSPRDRGRSPDTQYF; length: 17; V: TRBV27
CDR3: CASRRMGRGYTF; length: 12; V: TRBV2
CDR3: CASSFGGPNNEQFF; length: 14; V: TRBV5-1
CDR3: CASKDRSYEQYF; length: 12; V: TRBV27
CDR3: CASSLVPGVGEQYF; length: 14; V: TRBV7-2
CDR3: CSVDPGDYEQYF; length: 12; V: TRBV29-1
CDR3: CSARDVKGSNYGYTF; length: 15; V: TRBV20-1
CDR3: CSARDLENEKLFF; length: 13; V: TRBV20-1
CDR3: CASSDGLAGGRAGANVLTF; length: 19; V: TRBV9
CDR3: CASSPEGHLNTEAFF; length: 15; V: TRBV6-2/TRBV6-3